The rows below give T cell receptor beta chains drawn from one sample of a study of blood T cell repertoires in COVID-19. Produced via immunoSEQ multiplex PCR; TCRdb's table is partial and in-frame only. Of under 200,000 clones in the sample, roughly 80% were seen once. The sequenced material came from peripheral blood. The receptors come from a human donor in a cohort sampled during active COVID-19. CDR3s include the opening cysteine and the closing phenylalanine or tryptophan. The order of the fields is V gene, D gene, J gene, clone size, CDR3 DNA, CDR3 protein. A D gene is named only where the DNA matches it firmly. Clone size, where shown, is once, few, many, or a class for clones that have expanded.

>TRBV28|TRBD2|TRBJ2-6|NA
TGTGCCAGCAGGATGGGAGGGGTTGGGGCCAACGTCCTGACTTTC
CASRMGGVGANVLTF
>TRBV7-8|TRBD1|TRBJ1-1|NA
TGTGCCAGCAGCCCCCGACAGGGGGTCGAGGGCACTGAAGCTTTCTTT
CASSPRQGVEGTEAFF
>TRBV11-2|TRBD1|TRBJ2-1|once
TGTGCCAGCAGCCTCCGGGACAGACGCTACAATGAGCAGTTCTTC
CASSLRDRRYNEQFF
>TRBV19|TRBD1|TRBJ2-5|NA
TGTGCCAGTAGTATTGCAGGGGGCGCCCAGTACTTC
CASSIAGGAQYF
>TRBV5-1|NA|TRBJ1-1|NA
TGCGCCAGCAGCTTGAGTACGGGGGGGTTCACTGAAGCTTTCTTT
CASSLSTGGFTEAFF
>TRBV19|TRBD1|TRBJ2-3|NA
TGTGCCAGTAGTATAGGGGGACAGGGCACAGATACGCAGTATTTT
CASSIGGQGTDTQYF
>TRBV25-1|NA|TRBJ2-1|NA
TGTGCCAGCAGTGACGACAGCCCCAATGAGCAGTTCTTC
CASSDDSPNEQFF
>TRBV5-6|NA|TRBJ2-5|NA
TGTGCCAGCAGGTCGGAGGGATCGGGGGAGACCCAGTACTTC
CASRSEGSGETQYF
>TRBV5-1|NA|TRBJ2-6|NA
TGCGCCAGCAGCCCAGGGGACTCTGGGGCCAACGTCCTGACTTTC
CASSPGDSGANVLTF
>TRBV4-3|TRBD1|TRBJ1-5|NA
TGCGCCAGCAGCCAAGATATCACGACAGGGGATCAGCCCCAGCATTTT
CASSQDITTGDQPQHF
>TRBV6-5|TRBD1|TRBJ2-5|NA
TGTGCCAGCGGGGGGACAGGGGGCAGGGAGACCCAGTACTTC
CASGGTGGRETQYF
>TRBV6-4|TRBD1|TRBJ2-6|NA
TGTGCCAGCAGTGACTCTTTGACAGGGGGCTCTGGGGCCAACGTCCTGACTTTC
CASSDSLTGGSGANVLTF
>TRBV6-5|TRBD1|TRBJ1-5|NA
TGTGCCAGCAGTTCAGGGGGCAGGCAGCCCCAGCATTTT
CASSSGGRQPQHF
>TRBV27|NA|TRBJ1-3|once
TGTGCCAGCAGTCCAGACGCGGGGAGAGGTGGAAACACCATATATTTT
CASSPDAGRGGNTIYF
>TRBV4-1|TRBD2|TRBJ2-7|NA
TGCGCCAGCAGCCCAATGGGATTAGCGGGGTACGAGCAGTACTTC
CASSPMGLAGYEQYF
>TRBV19|NA|TRBJ2-7|few
TGTGCCAGTAGTGCCGGCGGACAGTCCTACGAGCAGTACTTC
CASSAGGQSYEQYF
>TRBV7-2|TRBD2|TRBJ2-1|few
TGTGCCAGCAGCTTCACCCTTAGCGGGGGGACCTACAATGAGCAGTTCTTC
CASSFTLSGGTYNEQFF
>TRBV6-1|NA|TRBJ2-7|once
TGTGCCAGCAGTGATCGACAGCTCGACTACGAGCAGTACTTC
CASSDRQLDYEQYF
>TRBV4-3|TRBD2|TRBJ2-1|NA
TGCGCCAGCAGCCCCAAGCTAGCGGGACAAACCTACAATGAGCAGTTCTTC
CASSPKLAGQTYNEQFF
>TRBV18|NA|TRBJ2-5|NA
TGTGCCAGCTCATTTAGCGGACAAGAGACCCAGTACTTC
CASSFSGQETQYF
>TRBV4-3|TRBD2|TRBJ2-5|NA
TGCGCCAGCAGCCAAGATAGGGGGCTAGCGGGATCCACTAGGCAAGAGACCCAGTACTTC
CASSQDRGLAGSTRQETQYF
>TRBV28|NA|TRBJ2-7|NA
TGTGCCAGCAGCTTACAGGGCATGGCTGGCGAGCAGTACTTC
CASSLQGMAGEQYF